These 4 T cell receptor beta chains share one sample of origin, sequenced in a study of blood T cell repertoires in COVID-19. TCRdb's table, derived via immunoSEQ multiplex PCR, lists solely in-frame clones and lacks some. The top ten clones hold 1% of a sample with hundreds of thousands of clones, 88% of them seen once. The sequenced sample was PBMCs or T cells enriched from blood (not recorded which). The receptors here all came from a woman aged 25 to 39 who had recovered from COVID-19.

CDR3 in DNA: TGTGCCAGCAGCTACTTGATGGGCGCAGATACGCAGTATTTT. Amino acids: CASSYLMGADTQYF. This chain links TRBV7-2 with TRBJ2-3; D unresolved. Germline CDR1 SGHTA, CDR2 FQGNSA. The CDR3 has 14 amino acids. Trimming left V 4 bases short and J 4 bases short, with 12 bases between. Supplemented by reference TRBV7-2 and TRBJ2-3, the full variable domain reads GAGVSQSPSNKVTEKGKDVELRCDPISGHTALYWYRQSLGQGLEFLIYFQGNSAPDKSGLPSDRFSAERTGGSVSTLTIQRTQQEDSAVYLCASSYLMGADTQYFGPGTRLTVL.

The chain is built from TRBV11-2 and TRBJ1-1; D unclear. Germline CDR1 reads SGHAT; CDR2 reads FQNNGV. The V and J ends lost 1 base and 4 bases respectively, with 7 bases between them. This CDR3 is 13 amino acids long. The CDR3 loop reads CASSLGSVTEAFF. Written as DNA, the CDR3 is TGTGCCAGCAGCTTAGGCAGCGTCACTGAAGCTTTCTTT. The full variable domain, its missing parts supplied by reference TRBV11-2 and TRBJ1-1, is EAGVAQSPRYKIIEKRQSVAFWCNPISGHATLYWYQQILGQGPKLLIQFQNNGVVDDSQLPKDRFSAERLKGVDSTLKIQPAKLEDSAVYLCASSLGSVTEAFFGQGTRLTVV.

On this clone: At one end, the junction sequence differs from germline, possibly due to a read error. V and J are TRBV12-3 or TRBV12-4 and TRBJ1-1, with a tentative D call TRBD1 (6 bases). The CDR3 runs 13 residues. The CDR3 nucleotides read TGTGCCAGCAAACCGGGACACGGGGCTGAGGCTTTCTTT. Translation gives CASKPGHGAEAFF.

The chain links TRBV19 to TRBJ2-1, with 8 bases that match TRBD1. Germline V gene data show CDR1 as LNHDA and CDR2 as SQIVND (reference sequence). This CDR3 has 12 amino acids. V lost 3 bases, J lost 13 bases, and 5 bases stayed unmatched. CDR3 loop: CASSIGQGRQFF. CDR3 bases: TGTGCCAGTAGTATCGGACAGGGTCGACAGTTCTTC.